The 32 T cell receptor beta chains given below trace back to one sample, sequenced in a study of T-cell reconstitution after alpha-beta-depleted transplantation in children (TCRdb year 2016). The intended sense of this specimen's treatment or condition label: allogeneic hematopoietic cell transplantation with graft depleted of TCRalphabeta T cells and CD19 B cells. Receptor amplification or capture employed PCR. The sequencing machine was an Illumina HiSeq 2500. TCR library preparation used molecular barcoding, with unique molecular identifiers applied to normalize quantification of the TCRbeta repertoire. TCRdb took the public reads, trimmed them with fastp at Q25, ran MiXCR for clone calling and kept in-frame beta chains. Entries that share a CDR3 protein sequence are merged under the most common genes and DNA. This sample holds about 460,000 distinct CDR3 sequences; around 10% were observed only once. The ten biggest clones cover approximately 15% of the sample.

The sequences come from PBMCs, mostly from graft donor cells, collected 180 days after TCRalphabeta/CD19-depleted stem cell transplant. The receptors originated from a female patient aged 2 to 10 who had a stem cell transplant for aplastic anemia, so the T cells may come from the graft donor.

This clonotype was counted at least ten times. The chain is built from TRBV12-3 or TRBV12-4 and TRBJ2-1, with D maybe TRBD2 (5 bases). The CDR3 extends over 15 amino acids. V was clipped by 11 bases and J by 8 bases, with 25 bases between them. CDR3 loop: CASRTAGTGVDEQFF. CDR3 in DNA: TGTGCCTCCCGGACTGCCGGCACTGGGGTCGATGAGCAGTTCTTC.

This clonotype was found a few times. The chain links TRBV29-1 to TRBJ2-7; D gene unclear. Between the trimmed V and J ends, which lost 7 bases and 7 bases, there was a span of 14 bases. The CDR3 sequence is 11 residues long. The germline CDR1 and CDR2 sequences are SQVTM and ANQGSEA. CDR3 nucleotides: TGCAGCGCGATTGGCCTCTGGGAGCAGTACTTC. It codes for CSAIGLWEQYF.

This clonotype was observed many times. The chain is built from TRBV7-9 and TRBJ1-5; D may be TRBD1 (5 bases). The germline V gene has CDR1 SEHNR and CDR2 FQNEAQ (reference sequence). With 0 bases removed from V and 8 bases from J, the gap between germline ends came to 17 bases. The CDR3 length is 16 residues. In DNA form, the CDR3 reads TGTGCCAGCAGCTTAGCTGTGCCAGGCCCCAGGGAGCCCCAGCATTTT. Protein product: CASSLAVPGPREPQHF.

There are many counts of this clonotype. The V call is TRBV6-8, the J call TRBJ2-7, with 13 bases aligning to TRBD2. The V segment lost 5 bases and the J segment 6 bases; nucleotides outside the gene matches: 10. Per the germline V gene, CDR1 is MNHGY and CDR2 is SAAAGT. This CDR3 is 16 amino acids long. CDR3 sequence: CASSQGLAGSSGEQYF. CDR3 sequence (DNA): TGTGCCAGCAGTCAGGGACTAGCGGGATCGTCCGGCGAGCAGTACTTC.

This clonotype was recorded a few times. This rearrangement joins TRBV28 to TRBJ2-2; D is possibly TRBD1 (6 bases). The germline V gene has CDR1 MDHEN and CDR2 SYDVKM. V lost 3 bases and J 6 bases, leaving 8 bases between the germline ends. The length of the CDR3 is 13 residues. The CDR3 spells CASSFYRAGELFF. The CDR3 DNA follows: TGTGCCAGCAGTTTCTACAGGGCCGGGGAGCTGTTTTTT.

The V and J genes are TRBV20-1 and TRBJ2-1, with D perhaps TRBD2 (5 bases). The V gene's germline CDR1 is DFQATT and CDR2 SNEGSKA (reference sequence). The length of the CDR3 is 15 residues. V lost 6 bases, J lost 0 bases, and 15 bases lay in between. The CDR3 reads CSAQARGSSYNEQFF. Here the CDR3 DNA reads TGCAGTGCCCAGGCACGGGGAAGCTCCTACAATGAGCAGTTCTTC.

The rearrangement links TRBV14 to TRBJ2-1; 8 bases are a match to TRBD2. The CDR3 totals 17 residues. The V gene end was trimmed by 3 bases and the J gene end by 5 bases; junction bases not matched to a gene: 12. Germline CDR1 is SGHDN and CDR2 is FVKESK. The CDR3 here is CASSQGRAGGTNNEQFF. The DNA for the CDR3 is TGTGCCAGCAGCCAGGGAAGGGCGGGAGGAACTAACAATGAGCAGTTCTTC.

This clonotype was picked up many times. V gene TRBV11-2 combines with J gene TRBJ2-3; D unclear. The CDR3 extends over 14 amino acids. Deletions cut 6 bases from V and 2 bases from J, with 12 bases between. Germline CDR1 SGHAT, CDR2 FQNNGV. CDR3 DNA sequence: TGTGCCAGCAGTGCGGACCGTACCACAGATACGCAGTATTTT. This translates into CASSADRTTDTQYF.

Only a few counts were recorded for this clonotype. V gene TRBV7-2 combines with J gene TRBJ2-3; TRBD2 matches 10 bases. Germline CDR1 and CDR2: SGHTA and FQGNSA. V was pared by 0 bases and J by 2 bases, with 14 bases of the junction left unmatched. The CDR3 consists of 20 residues. The CDR3 coding sequence is TGTGCCAGCAGCTTAGCCCCAGCCAGCGGGAGGGCCAGGAACACAGATACGCAGTATTTT. It codes for CASSLAPASGRARNTDTQYF.

This chain's CDR3 is CASSPGDRAGETQYF. In DNA form, the CDR3 reads TGTGCCAGCAGCCCAGGGGACAGGGCAGGGGAGACCCAGTACTTC. This chain links TRBV7-3 with TRBJ2-5, with 9 bases matching TRBD1. Trimming removed 5 bases from V and 5 bases from J; junction bases left unmatched: 9. The CDR3 has 15 amino acids. From germline, CDR1 is SGHTA and CDR2 FQGTGA.

The chain is built from TRBV2 and TRBJ2-7, with TRBD1 matching over 9 bases. From germline, CDR1 is SNHLY and CDR2 FYNNEI. The CDR3 runs 15 residues. Germline trimming cut 2 bases from V and 3 bases from J; bases unmatched to any gene: 5. CDR3 nucleotides: TGTGCCAGCAGTGAATCGTGGACAGGGGACTACGAGCAGTACTTC. Translated: CASSESWTGDYEQYF. The full variable domain, in which reference TRBV2 and TRBJ2-7 provide the parts outside the CDR3, is EPEVTQTPSHQVTQMGQEVILRCVPISNHLYFYWYRQILGQKVEFLVSFYNNEISEKSEIFDDQFSVERPDGSNFTLKIRSTKLEDSAMYFCASSESWTGDYEQYFGPGTRLTVT.

This clonotype turned up a few times. This chain joins TRBV4-1 and TRBJ2-3, with 10 bases fitting TRBD1. The junction had 6 bases not matched to a gene; V was cut back by 0 bases and J by 0 bases. CDR3 size: 18 residues. The germline V gene encodes CDR1 MGHRA and CDR2 YSYEKL. CDR3 in amino acids: CASSQERTGGLSTDTQYF. The CDR3 DNA sequence: TGCGCCAGCAGCCAAGAGAGGACAGGGGGTCTCAGCACAGATACGCAGTATTTT.

This clonotype was detected only a few times. The genes are TRBV5-1 and TRBJ2-1; 9 bases map to TRBD2. The germline CDR1 and CDR2 sequences are SGHRS and YFSETQ. V lost 1 base and J lost 5; bases outside the gene matches: 16. The CDR3 length is 19 residues. CDR3 residues: CASSLLAGGLRGGHNEQFF. In DNA, the CDR3 is TGCGCCAGCAGCTTGTTGGCGGGAGGGCTAAGGGGGGGGCACAATGAGCAGTTCTTC.

This clonotype was seen more than once but under ten times. The chain couples TRBV6-5 to TRBJ2-7, with 9 bases fitting TRBD1. Germline V gene lookup returns CDR1 MNHEY and CDR2 SVGAGI. The CDR3 spans 15 residues. Trimming at V came to 0 bases and at J to 0 bases, leaving 0 bases not matched to a gene. CDR3 sequence (DNA): TGTGCCAGCAGTTACTCGACAGGGGGCTCCTACGAGCAGTACGTC. It translates to CASSYSTGGSYEQYV.

A few counts support this clonotype. The chain uses TRBV15 and TRBJ2-5; TRBD1 might be the D (5 bases). V lost 0 bases, J lost 2 bases, and 10 bases lay in between. The germline gives CDR1 LNHNV, CDR2 YYDKDF (reference sequence). This CDR3 has 15 residues. CDR3 coding DNA: TGTGCCACCAGCAGAGATAGGACACGTCAAGAGACCCAGTACTTC. Protein product: CATSRDRTRQETQYF.

This clonotype came up many times. The V gene is TRBV7-9, the J gene TRBJ2-1; the D is unclear. V lost 3 bases and J 0 bases, leaving 12 bases between the germline ends. The CDR3 length is 16 residues. Germline CDR1 is SEHNR and CDR2 is FQNEAQ (reference sequence). The CDR3 nucleotides read TGTGCCAGCAGCTTTAAACCGGCCCACTCCTACAATGAGCAGTTCTTC. This encodes CASSFKPAHSYNEQFF.

V usage is TRBV19 and J usage is TRBJ1-5, with D uncertain. Germline V lookup: CDR1 LNHDA, CDR2 SQIVND (reference sequence). The CDR3 runs to 15 residues. The V end lost 6 bases, the J end lost 2 bases, and 14 bases lay between the germline ends. The CDR3 loop reads CASSGRGQGNQPQHF. The CDR3 nucleotides are TGTGCCAGTAGCGGACGTGGCCAGGGCAATCAGCCCCAGCATTTT.

This clonotype was seen a few times. The V gene is TRBV25-1, the J gene TRBJ1-2; D not certain. V was cut by 1 base and J by 0 bases, with 9 bases left in between. This CDR3 spans 15 amino acids. Germline assignment: CDR1 MGHDK and CDR2 SYGVNS. The CDR3: CASSELAQTNYGYTF. The CDR3 DNA sequence: TGTGCCAGCAGTGAATTGGCGCAGACTAACTATGGCTACACCTTC.

The CDR3 region has the DNA TGTGCCACCTCGGGAAGTTCTAAGGATGAGCAGTTCTTC. Residues: CATSGSSKDEQFF. The gene calls are TRBV18 and TRBJ2-1, with a weak D call TRBD2 (5 bases). CDR1 KGHSH and CDR2 LQKENI come from the germline V gene. The germline V and J ends were trimmed by 10 bases and 8 bases, with 18 bases remaining between them. This CDR3 has 13 residues.

The chain uses TRBV20-1 and TRBJ2-7; maybe TRBD2 (6 bases). Germline V gene sequence: CDR1 DFQATT, CDR2 SNEGSKA (reference sequence). The CDR3 length is 13 residues. Trimming removed 6 bases at V and 7 bases at J, with 19 bases between. CDR3 sequence: CSASRDWSGEQYF. CDR3 bases: TGCAGTGCCTCCCGGGACTGGAGTGGGGAGCAGTACTTC.

This clonotype was observed at least ten times. V is TRBV25-1 and J is TRBJ2-1, with D perhaps TRBD2 (7 bases). With 4 bases removed from V and 7 bases from J, the gap between germline ends came to 11 bases. The CDR3 is made up of 13 amino acids. Germline CDR1 MGHDK, CDR2 SYGVNS. The CDR3 is CASSAGGRNEQFF. CDR3 nucleotide sequence: TGTGCCAGCAGTGCGGGGGGCCGGAATGAGCAGTTCTTC. The full variable domain, its missing parts supplied by reference TRBV25-1 and TRBJ2-1, is EADIYQTPRYLVIGTGKKITLECSQTMGHDKMYWYQQDPGMELHLIHYSYGVNSTEKGDLSSESTVSRIRTEHFPLTLESARPSHTSQYLCASSAGGRNEQFFGPGTRLTVL.

This clonotype was seen a handful of times. This rearrangement joins TRBV10-3 to TRBJ2-1; 10 nucleotides align to TRBD1. The CDR3 loop spans 15 amino acids. Losses at the gene ends were 6 bases for V and 0 bases for J; bases not matched to a gene: 2. Looked up from germline, CDR1 is ENHRY and CDR2 is SYGVKD. CDR3 DNA sequence: TGTGCCATCAGCGGACAGGGGGGCTCCTACAATGAGCAGTTCTTC. Its protein is CAISGQGGSYNEQFF.

This clonotype turned up a few times. V usage is TRBV28 and J usage is TRBJ1-1, with 7 nucleotides matching TRBD1. With 2 bases clipped from V and 1 base from J, the junction kept 7 bases outside the gene matches. The CDR3 length is 16 residues. Per the germline V gene, CDR1 is MDHEN and CDR2 is SYDVKM. In DNA form, the CDR3 reads TGTGCCAGCAGTTTAACCCCCGGGACAGCGAACACTGAAGCTTTCTTT. Its protein product is CASSLTPGTANTEAFF.

This clonotype was seen more than once but under ten times. The chain couples TRBV7-6 to TRBJ2-7; 10 bases agree with TRBD1. The CDR3 spans 15 residues. Germline-derived CDR1 and CDR2 are SGHVS and FNYEAQ. The ends lost 3 bases at V and 6 bases at J; junction bases unmatched: 8. CDR3 loop: CASSFSGTGDREQYF. DNA for the CDR3: TGTGCCAGCAGCTTCAGCGGGACAGGGGATCGCGAGCAGTACTTC.

The table lists this clonotype with many counts. This rearrangement joins TRBV7-3 to TRBJ2-3, with D possibly being TRBD2 (6 bases). CDR3 length: 15 amino acids. V lost 2 bases to trimming and J lost 3 bases, with 12 bases between them. The V gene's germline CDR1 is SGHTA and CDR2 FQGTGA. Written as DNA, the CDR3 is TGTGCCAGCAGCTTAGGAGGGCCGGTGACAGATACGCAGTATTTT. It is translated as CASSLGGPVTDTQYF.

V is TRBV12-2 and J is TRBJ2-1; TRBD1, the D gene given by the table, was not confirmed from the DNA. TRBV12-2 has pseudogene status. The CDR3 contains 14 residues. The CDR3 DNA sequence: TGTGCAAGTCGCTTGGGCCGGGGTTTCAATGAGCAGTTCTTC. Its translation is CASRLGRGFNEQFF.

This clonotype has only a few counts. The chain is built from TRBV28 and TRBJ1-2, with 11 positions matching TRBD1. CDR1 is MDHEN and CDR2 is SYDVKM in the germline V gene. The V and J ends lost 3 bases and 3 bases, in that order; junction bases with no gene match: 3. The CDR3 spans 15 residues. CDR3 loop: CASSFGTGGYYGYTF. For the CDR3, the DNA is TGTGCCAGCAGTTTCGGGACAGGGGGTTACTATGGCTACACCTTC.

This clonotype was counted a few times. The chain carries TRBV5-1 and TRBJ2-5, with D maybe TRBD2 (6 bases). The germline V and J ends were trimmed by 4 bases and 5 bases, with 15 bases remaining between them. The germline V gene has CDR1 SGHRS and CDR2 YFSETQ. The CDR3 totals 14 residues. The CDR3 spells CASSLWGGAETQYF. The CDR3, as DNA: TGCGCCAGCAGCCTCTGGGGCGGGGCGGAGACCCAGTACTTC.

The chain uses TRBV25-1 and TRBJ2-7, with a tentative D call TRBD1 (6 bases). The CDR3 consists of 13 residues. Per germline, CDR1 MGHDK and CDR2 SYGVNS. Trimming took 3 bases from V and 3 from J, leaving 9 bases between them. CDR3 sequence (DNA): TGTGCCAGCAGTGACGGCAGGGGCTACGAGCAGTACGTC. Translating it yields CASSDGRGYEQYV.

This clonotype has ten or more counts. The V call is TRBV29-1, the J call TRBJ2-5; D uncertain. The CDR3 runs to 12 residues. Germline CDR1 SQVTM, CDR2 ANQGSEA. The germline V and J ends were trimmed by 1 base and 2 bases, with 5 bases remaining between them. This CDR3 reads CSVEGRQETQYF. CDR3 DNA sequence: TGCAGCGTTGAAGGACGGCAAGAGACCCAGTACTTC.

This clonotype was recorded at least ten times. CDR3 bases: TGTGCCAGCAGTTCCGGTCCTCCTAGCGGGTCTGCCTACGAGCAGTACTTC. Translating gives CASSSGPPSGSAYEQYF. The chain is built from TRBV28 and TRBJ2-7, with 8 bases identical to TRBD2. This CDR3 is built from 17 residues. V lost 4 bases, J lost 2 bases, and 13 bases stayed unmatched. In germline, CDR1 is MDHEN, CDR2 SYDVKM.

This clonotype was recorded at least ten times. The rearrangement links TRBV27 to TRBJ2-1, with no clear D. This CDR3 spans 12 amino acids. The V end lost 3 bases, the J end lost 7 bases, and 7 bases lay between the germline ends. Germline V CDR1 and CDR2: MNHEY, SMNVEV (reference sequence). CDR3 loop: CASSFKLNEQFF. As DNA, the CDR3 is TGTGCCAGCAGTTTTAAGTTGAATGAGCAGTTCTTC.